This TCR beta chain was documented in a study of beta chain features in type 1 diabetes (dated by TCRdb to between 2017 and 2018). Describing the broader study: No differences in mean age, gender distribution, total cell number or subset yield were found between patients and healthy donors. In the study, TCRB repertoires of sorted circulating CD4+ T cell subsets from recently diagnosed type 1 diabetes patients were compared with those of matched healthy donors. A total of roughly 98,000,000 sorted cells were examined across all samples, and RNA yield correlated strongly with the number of cells per subset. Whereas all 30 or so donors provided naive and central memory subsets, regulatory and stem cell-like memory subsets were isolated from just 8 patients and roughly 8 healthy donors. The full study reports these points: At VDJ recombination sites, patients with type 1 diabetes made fewer insertions and deleted more nucleotides, a pattern implying thymic rearrangement abnormalities. Sequencing cDNA rather than genomic DNA could over-represent highly expressing activated cells, although activation and CD3 levels did not differ between groups. HLA sub-analyses involved small numbers of individuals, so any influence of HLA type on TCRB rearrangement remained unresolved. Naive, central memory and regulatory TCRB repertoires appeared to be more alike among patients than among healthy donors. Type 1 diabetes patients showed a moderate but significant shortening of TCRB CDR3 length in all four CD4+ subsets. Shorter templates might have been favored by PCR, but patient and control samples were amplified and corrected together, so both groups would have been affected equally by any skew.

Between the V and J ends, shortened by 1 base and 4 bases respectively, the junction contains 14 bases. Via the germline V gene, CDR1 is KGHSH and CDR2 LQKENI. Spanning cysteine to phenylalanine, the CDR3 consists of 17 amino acids. Of all the DNA, just the CDR3 is kept, 51 bases in frame from base 1. The entire isolated RNA was reverse transcribed using the High Capacity cDNA Reverse Transcription Kit, and thus expressed TCRB transcripts were sequenced. Deep immunoSEQ sequencing was applied to naive, central memory and regulatory T cell samples, giving an average of roughly 3.5 million total reads per sample. Sorted cells were lysed in RLT buffer, and RNA was extracted using DNase-treated RNeasy Micro or Mini kits according to cell number. Each cell subset was processed on its own to prevent cross-contamination, while patient and healthy donor samples were processed together. Using the immunoSEQ multiplex PCR, TCRB sequences were amplified from cDNA into 87-bp fragments spanning the CDR3 region. The amplicons were sequenced using the Illumina HiSeq platform. For the original study's pipeline: PCR bias was computationally corrected using synthetic template baselines, reads within Hamming distance 2 were collapsed, and singletons that could not be merged were discarded. Reads were aligned to IMGT to assign V, D and J genes, CDR3 length, and insertions or deletions at six rearrangement sites. Clonotype counts were normalized to sorted cell number within each subset before computing true diversity and Gini coefficients with the tcR R package. The overlap coefficient, calculated on TCRB nucleotide sequences, was used to measure repertoire sharing. Out-of-frame TCRB sequences from naive cells were analyzed to stand in for the pre-selection repertoire. TCRdb stores this immuneACCESS table with in-frame sequences only. Part of the clones is absent; in the studies checked, under half of the shortfall reflects unresolved V genes, and no reason is known for the rest. Clonal size and the V and J genes are those of that table, whereas D and trimming came from the DNA. The sample data list roughly 280,000 clones, and around 25% of these were observed just once. 0.012% of the sample comes from the top ten.

Each donor gave one peripheral blood draw, approximately 110 mL on average, collected into heparinised tubes. Naive, central memory, regulatory and stem cell-like memory CD4+ T cells were sorted on a BD FACSAria II using a panel including CD45RO, CCR7, CD25, CD127, CD95 and CD27. A purity above 98% was achieved for all sorted populations. Right away, PBMCs were isolated by Lymphoprep density gradient centrifugation and were stained directly, with no culture step. Samples were stained and sorted in pairs, with one healthy donor and one patient per experiment, so that batch effects were minimized. This clone was observed a handful of times. Its antigen is still unknown. No much larger clone is present one base from it, and per-base qualities are unavailable.

The specimen sequenced was naive CD4+ T cells from blood. Interpreted using the paper, the cell subset or site label stands for: true naive CD4+ T cells. The origin of this receptor is a woman in her 30s with type 1 diabetes. The chain uses TRBV18 and TRBJ2-6; no confident D gene assignment can be made. Read as DNA, the sequence is TGTGCCAGCTCACCACTGGCATCTTTTTCGGGGGCCAACGTCCTGACTTTC. Its translation is CASSPLASFSGANVLTF.